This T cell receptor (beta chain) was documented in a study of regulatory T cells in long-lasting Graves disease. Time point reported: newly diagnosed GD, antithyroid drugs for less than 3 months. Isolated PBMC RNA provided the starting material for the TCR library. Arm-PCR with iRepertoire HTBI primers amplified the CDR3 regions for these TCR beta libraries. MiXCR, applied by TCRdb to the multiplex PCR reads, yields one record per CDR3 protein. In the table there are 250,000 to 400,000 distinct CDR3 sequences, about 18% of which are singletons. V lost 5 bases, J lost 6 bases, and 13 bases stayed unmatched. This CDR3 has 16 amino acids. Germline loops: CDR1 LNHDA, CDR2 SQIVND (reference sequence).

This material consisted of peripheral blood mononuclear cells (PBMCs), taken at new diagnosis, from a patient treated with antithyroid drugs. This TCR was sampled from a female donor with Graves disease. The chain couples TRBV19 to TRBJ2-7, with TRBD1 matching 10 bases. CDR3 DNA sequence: TGTGCCAGTAGTGTAAGACCGGGACAGGGGAGGGGCGAGCAGTACTTC. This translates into CASSVRPGQGRGEQYF. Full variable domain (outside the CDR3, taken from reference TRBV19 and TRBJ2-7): DGGITQSPKYLFRKEGQNVTLSCEQNLNHDAMYWYRQDPGQGLRLIYYSQIVNDFQKGDIAEGYSVSREKKESFPLTVTSAQKNPTAFYLCASSVRPGQGRGEQYFGPGTRLTVT.